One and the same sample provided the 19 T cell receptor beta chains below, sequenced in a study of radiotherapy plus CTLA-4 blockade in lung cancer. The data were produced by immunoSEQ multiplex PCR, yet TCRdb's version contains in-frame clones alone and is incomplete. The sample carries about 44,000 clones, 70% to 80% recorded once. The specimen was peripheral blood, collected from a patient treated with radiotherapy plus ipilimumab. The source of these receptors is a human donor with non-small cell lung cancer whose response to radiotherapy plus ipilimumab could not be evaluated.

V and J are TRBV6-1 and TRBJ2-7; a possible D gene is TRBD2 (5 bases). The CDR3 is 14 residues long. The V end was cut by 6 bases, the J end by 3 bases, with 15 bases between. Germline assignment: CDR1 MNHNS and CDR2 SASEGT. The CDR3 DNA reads TGTGCCAGCAGCGAAAAAGGGAGAGGCTACGAGCAGTACTTC. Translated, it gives CASSEKGRGYEQYF.

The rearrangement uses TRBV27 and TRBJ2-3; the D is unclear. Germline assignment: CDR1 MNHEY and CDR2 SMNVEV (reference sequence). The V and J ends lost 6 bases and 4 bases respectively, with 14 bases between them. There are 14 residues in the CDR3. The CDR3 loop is CASSPHIRSDTQYF. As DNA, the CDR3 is TGTGCCAGCAGCCCCCACATAAGATCAGATACGCAGTATTTT.

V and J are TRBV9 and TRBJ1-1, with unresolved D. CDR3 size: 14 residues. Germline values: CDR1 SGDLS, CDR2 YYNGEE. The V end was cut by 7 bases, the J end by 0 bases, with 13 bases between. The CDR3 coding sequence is TGTGCCAGCGCAAGTGGCGGATTGAACACTGAAGCTTTCTTT. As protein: CASASGGLNTEAFF.

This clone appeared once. CDR3 sequence (DNA): TGTGCCAGCAGTTTGAGGCAGGGGAACACTGAAGCTTTCTTT. Its protein product is CASSLRQGNTEAFF. The chain links TRBV27 to TRBJ1-1; a weak D match, TRBD1 (5 bases). The CDR3 runs to 14 residues. Trimming removed 3 bases at V and 1 base at J, with 9 bases between. The germline V gene has CDR1 MNHEY and CDR2 SMNVEV (reference sequence).

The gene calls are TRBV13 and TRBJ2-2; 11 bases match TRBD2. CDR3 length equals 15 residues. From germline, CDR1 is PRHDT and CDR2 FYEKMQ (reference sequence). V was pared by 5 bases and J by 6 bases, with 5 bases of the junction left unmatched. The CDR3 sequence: CASSHPLAGAGELFF. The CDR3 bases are TGTGCCAGCAGCCATCCACTAGCGGGGGCCGGGGAGCTGTTTTTT.

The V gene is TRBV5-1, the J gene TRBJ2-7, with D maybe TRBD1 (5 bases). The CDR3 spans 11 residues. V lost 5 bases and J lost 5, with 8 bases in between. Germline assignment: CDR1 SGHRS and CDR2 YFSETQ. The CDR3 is CASRVGDEQYF. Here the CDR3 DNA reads TGCGCCAGCAGGGTAGGGGACGAGCAGTACTTC.

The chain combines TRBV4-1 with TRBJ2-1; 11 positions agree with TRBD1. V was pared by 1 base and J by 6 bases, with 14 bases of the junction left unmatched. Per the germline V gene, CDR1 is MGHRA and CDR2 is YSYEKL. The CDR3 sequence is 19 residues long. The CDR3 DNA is TGCGCCAGCAGCCAAGTGCGGACAGGGGGCGCGCATGGGGGCAATGAGCAGTTCTTC. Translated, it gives CASSQVRTGGAHGGNEQFF.

CDR3 nucleotides: TGTGCCAGCAGTGACCTCCGGGTGTACGAGCAGTACTTC. Protein sequence: CASSDLRVYEQYF. The chain employs TRBV6-4 and TRBJ2-7, with D uncertain. The germline V gene has CDR1 MRHNA and CDR2 SNTAGT. The V gene lost 2 bases and the J gene lost 4 bases, with 9 bases spanning the gap. This CDR3 is 13 amino acids long.

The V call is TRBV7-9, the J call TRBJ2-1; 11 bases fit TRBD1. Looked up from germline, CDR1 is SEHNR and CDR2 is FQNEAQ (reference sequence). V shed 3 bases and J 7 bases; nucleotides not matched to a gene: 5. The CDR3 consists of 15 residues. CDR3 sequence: CASSLRTGGVNEQFF. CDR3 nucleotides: TGTGCCAGCAGCTTGAGGACAGGGGGCGTTAATGAGCAGTTCTTC.

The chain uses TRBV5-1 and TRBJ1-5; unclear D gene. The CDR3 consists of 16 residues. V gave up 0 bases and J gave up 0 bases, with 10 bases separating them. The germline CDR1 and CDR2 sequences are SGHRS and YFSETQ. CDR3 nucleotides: TGCGCCAGCAGCTTGGGGTTTCGGGGTAGCAATCAGCCCCAGCATTTT. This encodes CASSLGFRGSNQPQHF. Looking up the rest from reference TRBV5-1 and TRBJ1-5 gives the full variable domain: KAGVTQTPRYLIKTRGQQVTLSCSPISGHRSVSWYQQTPGQGLQFLFEYFSETQRNKGNFPGRFSGRQFSNSRSEMNVSTLELGDSALYLCASSLGFRGSNQPQHFGDGTRLSIL.

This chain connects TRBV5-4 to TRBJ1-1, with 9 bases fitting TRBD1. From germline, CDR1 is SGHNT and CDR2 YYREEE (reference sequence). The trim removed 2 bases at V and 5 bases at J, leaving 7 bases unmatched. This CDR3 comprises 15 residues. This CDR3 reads CASSLPGQGGTEAFF. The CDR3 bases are TGTGCCAGCAGCTTACCGGGACAGGGAGGAACTGAAGCTTTCTTT. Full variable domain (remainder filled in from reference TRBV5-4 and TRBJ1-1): ETGVTQSPTHLIKTRGQQVTLRCSSQSGHNTVSWYQQALGQGPQFIFQYYREEENGRGNFPPRFSGLQFPNYSSELNVNALELDDSALYLCASSLPGQGGTEAFFGQGTRLTVV.

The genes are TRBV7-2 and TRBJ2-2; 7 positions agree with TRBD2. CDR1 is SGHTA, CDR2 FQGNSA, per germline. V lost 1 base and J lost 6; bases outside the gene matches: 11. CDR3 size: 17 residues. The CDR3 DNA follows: TGTGCCAGCAGCTTAGGCGCGGTGGCGGGAGTGTCCGGGGAGCTGTTTTTT. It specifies CASSLGAVAGVSGELFF.

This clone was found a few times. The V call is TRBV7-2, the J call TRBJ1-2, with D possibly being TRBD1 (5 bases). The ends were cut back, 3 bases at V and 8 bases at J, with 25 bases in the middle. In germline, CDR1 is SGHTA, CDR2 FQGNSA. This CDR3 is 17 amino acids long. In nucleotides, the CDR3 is TGTGCCAGCAGCTTGAAAATGGCAGGGTCAGATCGGACGGGCTACACCTTC. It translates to CASSLKMAGSDRTGYTF.

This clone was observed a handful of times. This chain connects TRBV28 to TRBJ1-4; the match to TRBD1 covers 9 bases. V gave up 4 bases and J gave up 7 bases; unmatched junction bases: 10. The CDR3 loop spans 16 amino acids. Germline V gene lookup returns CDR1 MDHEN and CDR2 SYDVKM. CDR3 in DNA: TGTGCCAGCAGTTCTAATAAACAGGGGGCTCGTGAAAAACTGTTTTTT. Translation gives CASSSNKQGAREKLFF.

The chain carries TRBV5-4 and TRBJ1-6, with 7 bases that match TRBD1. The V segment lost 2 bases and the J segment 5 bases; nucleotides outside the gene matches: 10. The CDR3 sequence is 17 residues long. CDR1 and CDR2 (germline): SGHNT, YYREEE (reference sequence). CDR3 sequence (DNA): TGTGCCAGCAGCTTCGGAGGGGCCAGGGGGAATAATTCACCCCTCCACTTT. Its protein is CASSFGGARGNNSPLHF.

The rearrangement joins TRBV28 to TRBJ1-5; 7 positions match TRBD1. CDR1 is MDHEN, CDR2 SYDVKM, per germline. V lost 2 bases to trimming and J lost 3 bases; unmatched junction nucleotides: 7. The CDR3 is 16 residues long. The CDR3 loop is CASSLQGTAANQPQHF. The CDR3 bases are TGTGCCAGCAGTTTACAGGGGACAGCGGCCAATCAGCCCCAGCATTTT. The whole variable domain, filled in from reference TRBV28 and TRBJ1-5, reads DVKVTQSSRYLVKRTGEKVFLECVQDMDHENMFWYRQDPGLGLRLIYFSYDVKMKEKGDIPEGYSVSREKKERFSLILESASTNQTSMYLCASSLQGTAANQPQHFGDGTRLSIL.

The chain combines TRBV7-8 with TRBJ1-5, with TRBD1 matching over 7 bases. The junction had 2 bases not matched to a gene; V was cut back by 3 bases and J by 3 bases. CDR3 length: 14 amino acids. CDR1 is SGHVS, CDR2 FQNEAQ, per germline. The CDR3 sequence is CASSLGQNNQPQHF. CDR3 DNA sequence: TGTGCCAGCAGCTTGGGACAGAACAATCAGCCCCAGCATTTT.

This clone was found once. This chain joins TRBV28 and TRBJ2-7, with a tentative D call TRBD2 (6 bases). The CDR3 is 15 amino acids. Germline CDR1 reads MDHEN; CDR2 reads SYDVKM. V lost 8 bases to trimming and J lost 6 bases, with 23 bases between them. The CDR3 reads CASLLGGALPSEQYF. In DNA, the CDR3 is TGTGCCAGCCTCCTCGGCGGGGCCCTCCCCTCCGAGCAGTACTTC.

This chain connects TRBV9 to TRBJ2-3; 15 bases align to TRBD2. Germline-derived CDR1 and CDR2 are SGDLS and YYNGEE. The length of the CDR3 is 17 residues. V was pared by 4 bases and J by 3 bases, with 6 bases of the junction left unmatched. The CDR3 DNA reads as TGTGCCAGCAGCCCCTGGACTAGCGGGGGGGCTACAGATACGCAGTATTTT. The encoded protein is CASSPWTSGGATDTQYF.